Following are 9 T cell receptor beta chains from one sample sequenced in a study of blood T cell repertoires in COVID-19. TCRdb's table, derived via immunoSEQ multiplex PCR, lists solely in-frame clones and lacks some. The sample has about 150,000 clones, about 85% seen once. The sequencing input was peripheral blood. The receptors were gathered from a woman between 65 and 79 years old with acute or convalescent COVID-19.

The genes are TRBV7-2 and TRBJ1-6; D might be TRBD1 (6 bases). V was trimmed by 5 bases and J by 6 bases, leaving 11 bases between them. Germline V gene sequence: CDR1 SGHTA, CDR2 FQGNSA. This CDR3 is built from 14 residues. The CDR3: CASSPQGSNSPLHF. CDR3 bases: TGTGCCAGCAGCCCACAGGGAAGTAATTCACCCCTCCACTTT. The variable domain in full, completed from reference TRBV7-2 and TRBJ1-6, reads GAGVSQSPSNKVTEKGKDVELRCDPISGHTALYWYRQSLGQGLEFLIYFQGNSAPDKSGLPSDRFSAERTGGSVSTLTIQRTQQEDSAVYLCASSPQGSNSPLHFGNGTRLTVT.

The chain uses TRBV7-8 and TRBJ2-1, with a possible D match to TRBD1 (6 bases). The CDR3 has 16 amino acids. Trimming took off 1 base at V and 3 bases at J, with 13 bases between the two ends. The V gene's germline CDR1 is SGHVS and CDR2 FQNEAQ. In DNA form, the CDR3 reads TGTGCCAGCAGCTTAGTTGGGGGCGCTGGCTACAATGAGCAGTTCTTC. It is translated as CASSLVGGAGYNEQFF. The complete variable domain, with remaining parts taken from reference TRBV7-8 and TRBJ2-1, reads GAGVSQSPRYKVAKRGQDVALRCDPISGHVSLFWYQQALGQGPEFLTYFQNEAQLDKSGLPSDRFFAERPEGSVSTLKIQRTQQEDSAVYLCASSLVGGAGYNEQFFGPGTRLTVL.

This clone was seen only once. This chain joins TRBV18 and TRBJ1-1; D is unclear. The CDR3 runs 13 residues. V shed 5 bases and J shed 4 bases, with 11 bases lying between them. Germline loops: CDR1 KGHSH, CDR2 LQKENI. CDR3 sequence: CASSESGSTEAFF. CDR3 DNA sequence: TGTGCCAGCTCAGAATCCGGGAGCACTGAAGCTTTCTTT.

CDR3 bases: TGTGCCAGCAGCTTGGAGGGGGCACACGGCTACACCTTC. Amino acids: CASSLEGAHGYTF. V gene TRBV5-8 combines with J gene TRBJ1-2; TRBD1 agrees at 7 bases. CDR1 is SGHTS, CDR2 YDEGEE, per germline. The length of the CDR3 is 13 residues. The J segment lost 8 bases and the V segment lost 0 bases, leaving 4 bases of the junction unmatched.

The J gene is TRBJ2-7, the V gene TRBV20-1; the D gene is possibly TRBD2 (6 bases). Germline V gene data show CDR1 as DFQATT and CDR2 as SNEGSKA (reference sequence). CDR3 size: 14 residues. The V end lost 3 bases, the J end lost 0 bases, and 12 bases lay between the germline ends. CDR3 bases: TGCAGTGCTAGTACGGCGGGGTCCTCCTACGAGCAGTACTTC. Residues: CSASTAGSSYEQYF.

J is TRBJ1-1 and V is TRBV9; the match to TRBD1 covers 7 bases. This CDR3 region has 13 residues. CDR1 and CDR2 (germline): SGDLS, YYNGEE. J lost 4 bases, V lost 4 bases, and 4 bases had no gene match. The CDR3 protein is CASSPAGGTEAFF. CDR3 DNA: TGTGCCAGCAGCCCAGCAGGGGGCACTGAAGCTTTCTTT.

This rearrangement joins TRBV3-1 (or the pseudogene TRBV3-2) to TRBJ1-1; 9 positions match TRBD1. The CDR3 consists of 15 residues. Germline V gives CDR1 LGHDT, CDR2 YNNKEL (reference sequence). Germline trimming cut 6 bases from V and 2 bases from J; bases unmatched to any gene: 7. The CDR3 DNA sequence: TGTGCCAGCAGGACAACAGGGGGCCGAAACACTGAAGCTTTCTTT. Protein sequence: CASRTTGGRNTEAFF.

V is TRBV12-3 or TRBV12-4 and J is TRBJ1-1; 8 bases map to TRBD1. This CDR3 has 13 residues. The junction had 0 bases not matched to a gene; V was cut back by 2 bases and J by 4 bases. In nucleotides, the CDR3 is TGTGCCAGCAGTTTACAGGGGGCCACTGAAGCTTTCTTT. Translated, it gives CASSLQGATEAFF.

The CDR3 nucleotides are TGCGCCAGCAGCGGGGGGACCACCTACAATGAGCAGTTCTTC. Translated, it gives CASSGGTTYNEQFF. V is TRBV5-1 and J is TRBJ2-1, with D perhaps TRBD2 (6 bases). Trimming cost V 4 bases and J 2 bases, with 10 bases left between them. CDR3 length equals 14 residues. Germline V gene lookup returns CDR1 SGHRS and CDR2 YFSETQ.